Following are 26 T cell receptor beta chains from one sample sequenced in a study of blood T cell repertoires in COVID-19. Here immunoSEQ multiplex PCR was the method, and the copy in TCRdb shows in-frame clones only, minus some. The sample holds about 410,000 clones, approximately 90% seen once. The specimen was peripheral blood. The receptor set was obtained from a woman between 40 and 50 years old with COVID-19, enrolled during active disease.

This chain links TRBV3-1 (or the pseudogene TRBV3-2) with TRBJ2-2; 7 bases map to TRBD2. Germline assignment: CDR1 LGHDT and CDR2 YNNKEL (reference sequence). This CDR3 comprises 16 residues. The V and J ends lost 0 bases and 7 bases, in that order; junction bases with no gene match: 8. This chain's CDR3 is CASSQEGRANVGELFF. The CDR3 region has the DNA TGTGCCAGCAGCCAAGAAGGGAGGGCCAATGTCGGGGAGCTGTTTTTT.

V is TRBV27 and J is TRBJ1-2; a weak D match, TRBD1 (5 bases). The germline V gene encodes CDR1 MNHEY and CDR2 SMNVEV (reference sequence). CDR3 length: 15 amino acids. V shed 3 bases and J shed 6 bases, with 17 bases lying between them. CDR3 loop: CASSFRARRDDGYTF. CDR3 nucleotides: TGTGCCAGCAGTTTCCGCGCCCGGAGGGACGATGGCTACACCTTC.

Notes on this clone: Other DNA sequences in the same sample also yield this CDR3. The V call is TRBV6-4, the J call TRBJ2-3; D perhaps matches TRBD1 (6 bases). CDR3 size: 14 residues. Germline-derived CDR1 and CDR2 are MRHNA and SNTAGT. Trimming took 2 bases from V and 3 from J, leaving 9 bases between them. The CDR3 bases are TGTGCCAGCAGTGACGGTCAGGGGACAGATACGCAGTATTTT. Protein product: CASSDGQGTDTQYF.

This chain joins TRBV7-3 and TRBJ2-7, with D possibly matching TRBD1 (5 bases). The length of the CDR3 is 14 residues. V shed 2 bases and J shed 7 bases, with 15 bases lying between them. Germline-derived CDR1 and CDR2 are SGHTA and FQGTGA. The CDR3 DNA sequence: TGTGCCAGCAGCTTAGGTACAGGCTTGGGAGAGCAGTACTTC. Translating it yields CASSLGTGLGEQYF.

This clone was seen only once. This rearrangement joins TRBV6-6 to TRBJ1-2; D call uncertain. Trimming shortened V by 6 bases and J by 7 bases, and 12 bases separated the two germline ends. Germline CDR1 and CDR2: MNHNY and SVGAGI (reference sequence). The CDR3 runs 12 residues. CDR3 coding DNA: TGTGCCAGCAGCCACGCGGAGGGTGGCTACACCTTC. Translating gives CASSHAEGGYTF.

This sequence joins TRBV7-2 and TRBJ1-6; 8 nucleotides agree with TRBD1. CDR3 size: 15 residues. Germline loops: CDR1 SGHTA, CDR2 FQGNSA. V shed 1 base and J 9 bases; nucleotides not matched to a gene: 5. The CDR3 nucleotides are TGTGCCAGCAGCTTAGAAGACAGGGGCGGTTCACCCCTCCACTTT. This encodes CASSLEDRGGSPLHF.

This chain joins TRBV14 and TRBJ2-7; 9 bases are shared with TRBD1. Germline V gene lookup returns CDR1 SGHDN and CDR2 FVKESK. V shed 5 bases and J 6 bases; nucleotides not matched to a gene: 8. The CDR3 is made up of 14 amino acids. The chain's CDR3 is CASSTRTGEVEQYF. CDR3 DNA: TGTGCCAGCAGCACGCGGACAGGGGAGGTCGAGCAGTACTTC.

The chain recombines TRBV7-8 with TRBJ1-2; TRBD1 matches 8 bases. Per the germline V gene, CDR1 is SGHVS and CDR2 is FQNEAQ. Germline trimming cut 2 bases from V and 0 bases from J; bases unmatched to any gene: 5. The CDR3 covers 16 residues. The chain's CDR3 is CASSLRDRRANYGYTF. CDR3 DNA sequence: TGTGCCAGCAGCTTACGGGACAGGCGTGCTAACTATGGCTACACCTTC.

The V call is TRBV28, the J call TRBJ2-7, with a tentative D call TRBD1 (6 bases). The V and J ends lost 4 bases and 2 bases respectively, with 9 bases between them. The germline V gene has CDR1 MDHEN and CDR2 SYDVKM. This CDR3 is built from 13 residues. CDR3 loop: CASSYRVPYEQYF. CDR3 coding DNA: TGTGCCAGCAGTTACAGGGTCCCCTACGAGCAGTACTTC.

The chain joins TRBV10-3 to TRBJ2-3; D is perhaps TRBD2 (6 bases). Germline V gene lookup returns CDR1 ENHRY and CDR2 SYGVKD. Trimming removed 6 bases at V and 3 bases at J, with 13 bases between. The CDR3 has 14 residues. CDR3: CAIRPDGGTDTQYF. The CDR3 nucleotides read TGTGCCATCAGGCCCGACGGGGGAACAGATACGCAGTATTTT.

The V call is TRBV6-2 or TRBV6-3, the J call TRBJ2-7, with 7 bases fitting TRBD1. The CDR3 is 13 residues long. CDR1 and CDR2 from the germline V gene are MNHEY and SVGEGT. Unmatched junction bases numbered 3, after V lost 5 bases and J lost 2 bases. The CDR3 DNA follows: TGTGCCAGCAGTGCCGGACAGGCCTACGAGCAGTACTTC. Its protein product is CASSAGQAYEQYF.

This clone was recorded once. V gene TRBV3-1 (or the pseudogene TRBV3-2) combines with J gene TRBJ1-4, with a possible D match to TRBD1 (5 bases). The CDR3 is made up of 12 amino acids. V lost 11 bases and J lost 6, with 13 bases in between. Germline loops: CDR1 LGHDT, CDR2 YNNKEL (reference sequence). CDR3 nucleotide sequence: TGTGCCTCCAGGCGGGGCTATGAAAAACTGTTTTTT. Translating it yields CASRRGYEKLFF.

This clone appeared a few times. V and J are TRBV7-2 and TRBJ1-1; maybe TRBD1 (6 bases). The CDR3 spans 15 residues. Looked up from germline, CDR1 is SGHTA and CDR2 is FQGNSA. Trimming removed 5 bases from V and 3 bases from J, with 16 bases in between. CDR3 nucleotide sequence: TGTGCCAGCAGCGCGGCTTCAGGGGTATACACTGAAGCTTTCTTT. Protein product: CASSAASGVYTEAFF.

This clone appeared a few times. The V call is TRBV19, the J call TRBJ1-5, with D unresolved. CDR3 length equals 15 residues. V lost 6 bases to trimming and J lost 5 bases, with 17 bases between them. The germline gives CDR1 LNHDA, CDR2 SQIVND (reference sequence). The CDR3 coding sequence is TGTGCCAGTAGCACCCCTGAGAGTTTTTATCAGCCCCAGCATTTT. Amino acid sequence: CASSTPESFYQPQHF.

The V call is TRBV4-3, the J call TRBJ1-2; 9 positions agree with TRBD1. The CDR3 is 14 amino acids. Trimming took 3 bases from V and 8 from J; bases not matched to a gene: 7. Per the germline V gene, CDR1 is LGHNA and CDR2 is YSLEER. The CDR3 region is CASSQATGGRGYTF. The CDR3 DNA is TGCGCCAGCAGCCAGGCGACAGGGGGACGGGGCTACACCTTC.

The rearrangement joins TRBV29-1 to TRBJ2-1; 9 positions match TRBD1. This CDR3 region has 16 residues. Germline V gene sequence: CDR1 SQVTM, CDR2 ANQGSEA. The J segment lost 5 bases and the V segment lost 8 bases, leaving 16 bases of the junction unmatched. CDR3: CSTGSPGTGSDNEQFF. The CDR3 DNA reads TGCAGCACGGGGTCACCCGGGACAGGGAGCGACAATGAGCAGTTCTTC.

This chain joins TRBV28 and TRBJ1-1; the match to TRBD1 covers 7 bases. The V segment lost 4 bases and the J segment 0 bases; nucleotides outside the gene matches: 8. Looked up from germline, CDR1 is MDHEN and CDR2 is SYDVKM. This CDR3 contains 16 residues. The CDR3 DNA is TGTGCCAGCAGTTCCTTTACAGGGGCGATGAACACTGAAGCTTTCTTT. This gives the protein CASSSFTGAMNTEAFF.

This sequence joins TRBV6-6 and TRBJ1-1, with D unclear. Deletions cut 2 bases from V and 5 bases from J, with 9 bases between. CDR1 MNHNY and CDR2 SVGAGI come from the germline V gene (reference sequence). The CDR3 totals 13 residues. CDR3 protein: CASSYGGRTEAFF. The CDR3 coding sequence is TGTGCCAGCAGTTACGGAGGGAGGACTGAAGCTTTCTTT.

The chain joins TRBV5-4 to TRBJ2-7; 11 nucleotides line up with TRBD2. The CDR3 is 13 amino acids. In germline, CDR1 is SGHNT, CDR2 YYREEE (reference sequence). V shed 9 bases, J shed 3 bases, and the junction held 5 bases outside the gene matches. CDR3 nucleotide sequence: TGTGCCACCGGGACTAGCGGAAACTACGAGCAGTACTTC. This translates into CATGTSGNYEQYF.

V is TRBV7-2 and J is TRBJ1-1, with 7 bases lining up with TRBD1. The V gene end was trimmed by 5 bases and the J gene end by 4 bases; junction bases not matched to a gene: 7. CDR3 size: 14 residues. In germline, CDR1 is SGHTA, CDR2 FQGNSA. CDR3 residues: CASSPGQWGTEAFF. The DNA of the CDR3 is TGTGCCAGCAGCCCGGGACAGTGGGGCACTGAAGCTTTCTTT.

This clone came up once. The J gene is TRBJ2-5, the V gene TRBV19; D is undetermined. V was pared by 3 bases and J by 2 bases, with 13 bases between. CDR1 is LNHDA and CDR2 is SQIVND in the germline V gene (reference sequence). The CDR3 spans 15 residues. DNA for the CDR3: TGTGCCAGTAGTATGTCGCGGTCGAGACAAGAGACCCAGTACTTC. Its translation: CASSMSRSRQETQYF. Based on the CDR3 plus reference TRBV19 and TRBJ2-5, the full variable domain is DGGITQSPKYLFRKEGQNVTLSCEQNLNHDAMYWYRQDPGQGLRLIYYSQIVNDFQKGDIAEGYSVSREKKESFPLTVTSAQKNPTAFYLCASSMSRSRQETQYFGPGTRLLVL.

The chain employs TRBV7-2 and TRBJ2-7; D is ambiguous. This CDR3 is built from 11 residues. Between the trimmed V and J ends, which lost 5 bases and 6 bases, there was a span of 8 bases. In germline, CDR1 is SGHTA, CDR2 FQGNSA. The CDR3 sequence: CASSISREQYF. CDR3 nucleotides: TGTGCCAGCAGCATAAGCCGCGAGCAGTACTTC. The whole variable domain, remainder taken from reference TRBV7-2 and TRBJ2-7, is GAGVSQSPSNKVTEKGKDVELRCDPISGHTALYWYRQSLGQGLEFLIYFQGNSAPDKSGLPSDRFSAERTGGSVSTLTIQRTQQEDSAVYLCASSISREQYFGPGTRLTVT.

This rearrangement joins TRBV20-1 to TRBJ1-2, with D unresolved. The CDR3 contains 17 residues. V was trimmed by 3 bases and J by 2 bases, leaving 22 bases between them. Germline V gene lookup returns CDR1 DFQATT and CDR2 SNEGSKA (reference sequence). The CDR3 here is CSASYDPFGRSNYGYTF. DNA for the CDR3: TGCAGTGCTAGTTACGACCCCTTCGGGAGGTCAAACTATGGCTACACCTTC.

This chain connects TRBV7-2 to TRBJ2-3, with D tentatively TRBD2 (7 bases). Trimming shortened V by 0 bases and J by 3 bases, and 16 bases separated the two germline ends. This CDR3 has 17 amino acids. Germline assignment: CDR1 SGHTA and CDR2 FQGNSA. The chain's CDR3 is CASSLAGAGVGTDTQYF. CDR3 in DNA: TGTGCCAGCAGCTTAGCGGGGGCGGGAGTGGGTACAGATACGCAGTATTTT.

This clone was observed once. V is TRBV30 and J is TRBJ1-2; D is ambiguous. Per germline, CDR1 GTSNPN and CDR2 SVGIG (reference sequence). The length of the CDR3 is 13 residues. V lost 0 bases, J lost 8 bases, and 13 bases lay in between. As DNA, the CDR3 is TGTGCCTGGAGTGTCGGGGAGGTTGGGGGCTACACCTTC. This translates into CAWSVGEVGGYTF.

The V call is TRBV19, the J call TRBJ2-4; 11 bases fit TRBD1. This CDR3 has 18 amino acids. Germline V gene data show CDR1 as LNHDA and CDR2 as SQIVND (reference sequence). Losses at the gene ends were 3 bases for V and 0 bases for J; bases not matched to a gene: 7. DNA for the CDR3: TGTGCCAGTAGTATGAGGGGACAGGGGGGGTCAGCCAAAAACATTCAGTACTTC. Its translation: CASSMRGQGGSAKNIQYF.